The sequence of this T cell receptor (beta chain) was determined in a study of CD8 T cells in Susac syndrome. Under recently defined diagnostic criteria, the patients with Susac syndrome qualified as having definite or probable disease. TEMRA cells were enriched by FACS, and CD4+ and CD8+ T cells were negatively isolated. The study, taken as a whole, reports: The relatively small number of individuals in the TCR sequencing and HLA analysis was acknowledged by the study.

Details on this clonotype: Antigen specificity is unknown.

Germline V gene lookup returns CDR1 LGHDT and CDR2 YNNKEL (reference sequence). V was cut by 0 bases and J by 1 base, with 14 bases left in between. CDR3 length equals 17 residues. It was with random hexamers that 0.5 to 1 ug RNA was reverse transcribed. The TCR beta CDR3 was amplified by immunoSEQ multiplex PCR across 54 Vbeta, 13 Jbeta. TCRdb redid the calling of the immunoSEQ multiplex PCR reads with MiXCR, one entry per CDR3 protein. The top ten clones hold about 0.39% of a sample with about 83,000 distinct CDR3 sequences, approximately 96% of them seen once. The clonotype was recovered from a human donor with Susac syndrome. The chain carries TRBV3-1 and TRBJ2-3; the D gene is possibly TRBD2 (6 bases). Sequenced: CD8+ T cells from PBMCs. As DNA, the CDR3 is TGTGCCAGCAGCCAAGATCTATTCGGAGGGGGCACAGATACGCAGTATTTT. This translates into CASSQDLFGGGTDTQYF.